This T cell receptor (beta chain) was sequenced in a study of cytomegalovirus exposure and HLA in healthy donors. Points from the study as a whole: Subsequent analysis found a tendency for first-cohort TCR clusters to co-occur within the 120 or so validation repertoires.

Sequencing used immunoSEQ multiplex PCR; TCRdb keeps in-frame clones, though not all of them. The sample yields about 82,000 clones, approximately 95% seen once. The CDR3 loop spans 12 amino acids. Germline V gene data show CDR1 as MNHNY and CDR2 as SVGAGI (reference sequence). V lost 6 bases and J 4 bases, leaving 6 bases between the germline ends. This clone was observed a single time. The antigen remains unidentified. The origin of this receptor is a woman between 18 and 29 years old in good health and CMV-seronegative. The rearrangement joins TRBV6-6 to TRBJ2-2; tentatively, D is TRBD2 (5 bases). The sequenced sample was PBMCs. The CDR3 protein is CASRTSTGELFF. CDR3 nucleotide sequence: TGTGCCAGCAGAACTAGCACCGGGGAGCTGTTTTTT.